This entry is about one T cell receptor (beta chain). The study ran its PCR with 60 Vbeta and 13 Jbeta primers. TCRdb's copy holds only in-frame clones and misses some; the assay was immunoSEQ multiplex PCR. The table has 130,000 to 150,000 clones, roughly 80% seen once. The sample is drawn from a study of cytomegalovirus exposure and HLA in healthy donors. V lost 6 bases to trimming and J lost 6 bases; unmatched junction nucleotides: 12. In germline, CDR1 is MRHNA, CDR2 SNTAGT. The CDR3 extends over 17 amino acids. The receptor comes from a man aged 40-50 years in good health and CMV-seropositive. Sequences were obtained from PBMCs. The V call is TRBV6-4, the J call TRBJ2-1; TRBD2 matches 12 bases. The CDR3 DNA reads TGTGCCAGCAGCCGACTAGCGGGAGTCACGAGAGGCAATGAGCAGTTCTTC. It encodes CASSRLAGVTRGNEQFF.